This TCR beta chain was recorded in a study of cytomegalovirus exposure and HLA in healthy donors. CDR1 and CDR2 (germline): SGHVS, FQNEAQ. The length of the CDR3 is 21 residues. Germline trimming cut 3 bases from V and 1 base from J; bases unmatched to any gene: 14. Use of 60 Vbeta and 13 Jbeta primers characterized the PCR. Method: immunoSEQ multiplex PCR; TCRdb's copy keeps in-frame clones and lacks some. The sample lists about 160,000 clones, approximately 76% occurring once. This TCR was sampled from a female donor in good health and CMV-seronegative. The chain links TRBV7-8 to TRBJ2-1, with 14 nucleotides matching TRBD2. The material sequenced was PBMCs. CDR3 protein: CASSFLWKGLAGVHSYNEQFF. CDR3 DNA: TGTGCCAGCAGCTTCTTATGGAAGGGACTAGCGGGAGTACATTCCTACAATGAGCAGTTCTTC.